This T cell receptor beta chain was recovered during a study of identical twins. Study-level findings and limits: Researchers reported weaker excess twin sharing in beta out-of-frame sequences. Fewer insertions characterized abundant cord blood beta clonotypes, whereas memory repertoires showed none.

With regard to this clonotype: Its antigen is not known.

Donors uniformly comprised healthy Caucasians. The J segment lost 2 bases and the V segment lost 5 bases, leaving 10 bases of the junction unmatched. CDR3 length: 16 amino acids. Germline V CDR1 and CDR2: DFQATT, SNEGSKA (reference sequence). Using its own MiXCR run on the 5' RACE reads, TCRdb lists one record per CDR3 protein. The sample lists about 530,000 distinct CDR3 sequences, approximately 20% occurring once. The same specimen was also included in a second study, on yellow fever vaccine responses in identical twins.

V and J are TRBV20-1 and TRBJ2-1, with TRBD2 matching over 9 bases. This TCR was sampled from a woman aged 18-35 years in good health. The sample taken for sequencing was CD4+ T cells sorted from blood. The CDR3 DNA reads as TGCAGTGCTTCCTACCCAACTAGCGGGCCCTACAATGAGCAGTTCTTC. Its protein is CSASYPTSGPYNEQFF.